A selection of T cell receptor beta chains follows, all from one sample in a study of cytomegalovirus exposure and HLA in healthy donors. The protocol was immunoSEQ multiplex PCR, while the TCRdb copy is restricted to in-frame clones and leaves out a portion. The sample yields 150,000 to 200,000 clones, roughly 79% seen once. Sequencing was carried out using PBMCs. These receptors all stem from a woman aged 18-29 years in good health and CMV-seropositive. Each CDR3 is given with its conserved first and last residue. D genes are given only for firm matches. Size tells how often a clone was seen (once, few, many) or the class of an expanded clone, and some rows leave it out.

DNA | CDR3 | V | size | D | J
TGTGCCAGCAGCTCAGGACAGGACTATAGCAATCAGCCCCAGCATTTT | CASSSGQDYSNQPQHF | TRBV7-9 | . | TRBD1 | TRBJ1-5
TGTGCCAGCAGTTTGTCACAGTCTGACTCTGGGGCCAACGTCCTGACTTTC | CASSLSQSDSGANVLTF | TRBV27 | . | . | TRBJ2-6
TGTTCCACAGAGGGGGATTCCTACGAGCAGTACTTC | CSTEGDSYEQYF | TRBV7-9 | once | . | TRBJ2-7
TGTGCCAGCAGCCCGAATACCGGGACAGCATGGAGGGGCTACACCTTC | CASSPNTGTAWRGYTF | TRBV6-6 | . | TRBD1 | TRBJ1-2
TGTGCCAGTAACGAAAGGGACAGAAGCAATCAGCCCCAGCATTTT | CASNERDRSNQPQHF | TRBV19 | . | TRBD1 | TRBJ1-5
TGTGCCAGCAGCCCCCGGCAGGGGGCACCGTATAGCAATCAGCCCCAGCATTTT | CASSPRQGAPYSNQPQHF | TRBV7-2 | . | TRBD1 | TRBJ1-5
TGTGCCAGCACCAAATCCTCAGGGGTGGATGGCTACACCTTC | CASTKSSGVDGYTF | TRBV25-1 | . | . | TRBJ1-2
TGCAGTGCTAGATCGGGGTATGAGCAGTTCTTC | CSARSGYEQFF | TRBV20-1 | . | . | TRBJ2-1
TGTGCCACCAGGTACGGGTATATAGATTTGTCTACGCAGTATTTT | CATRYGYIDLSTQYF | TRBV15 | . | . | TRBJ2-3
TGTGCCAGCAGTTATAAGCGCGCGGCCTCACCCTACGAGCAGTACTTC | CASSYKRAASPYEQYF | TRBV6-5 | . | . | TRBJ2-7
TGTGCCAGCAGAACAGGGGGAGGGCCGTTCTATGGCTACACCTTC | CASRTGGGPFYGYTF | TRBV6-5 | few | TRBD1 | TRBJ1-2
TGTGCCAGCAGCTTTGGGGGTTTATGGGAGGAGGAGACCCAGTACTTC | CASSFGGLWEEETQYF | TRBV11-2 | . | . | TRBJ2-5
TGCGCCAGCAGCCAAGTTGTAGGTAGCCGTGAGCAGTACTTC | CASSQVVGSREQYF | TRBV4-3 | once | . | TRBJ2-5
TGTGCCAGTAGTACGCCCCGCGGGAGGGGAGGAGGGGAGACCCAGTACTTC | CASSTPRGRGGGETQYF | TRBV19 | . | TRBD2 | TRBJ2-5
TGTGCCAGCAGTAGTAACAGGGATTTCCAGCCCCAGCATTTT | CASSSNRDFQPQHF | TRBV6-1 | . | . | TRBJ1-5